The present TCR beta chain was sequenced within a study of OX40 agonist ivuxolimab in advanced cancers. Findings and caveats of the study: Average numbers of expanded clones were greater in CD8+ T cells than in CD4+.

About this clone: Its antigen is still unknown.

The CDR3 runs to 14 residues. Germline CDR1 is MNHEY and CDR2 is SMNVEV (reference sequence). Trimming at V came to 8 bases and at J to 7 bases, leaving 9 bases not matched to a gene. Using immunoSEQ multiplex PCR, the repertoire was profiled, and TCRdb retains in-frame clones only, with some absent. The sample records roughly 48,000 clones, 75% to 80% being singletons. Sequenced material: CD4+ or CD8+ T cells sorted from blood, taken in a trial of the OX40 agonist ivuxolimab. The genes are TRBV27 and TRBJ2-1, with 9 bases aligning to TRBD2. This sequence originates from an adult with an advanced solid tumor such as melanoma, head and neck, liver or kidney cancer. Here the CDR3 reads CASQGGLAPNEQFF. The CDR3 nucleotides are TGTGCCAGCCAGGGTGGACTAGCGCCGAATGAGCAGTTCTTC.